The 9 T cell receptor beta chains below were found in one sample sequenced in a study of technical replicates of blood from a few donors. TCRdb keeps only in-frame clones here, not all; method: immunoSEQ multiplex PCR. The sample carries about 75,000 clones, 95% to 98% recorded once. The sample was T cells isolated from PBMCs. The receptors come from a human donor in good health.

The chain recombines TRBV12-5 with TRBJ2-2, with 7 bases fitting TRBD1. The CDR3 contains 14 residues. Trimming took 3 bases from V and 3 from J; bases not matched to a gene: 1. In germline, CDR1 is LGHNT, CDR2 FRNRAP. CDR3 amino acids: CASGLTGDTGELFF. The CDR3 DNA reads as TGTGCTAGTGGTTTAACAGGGGACACCGGGGAGCTGTTTTTT.

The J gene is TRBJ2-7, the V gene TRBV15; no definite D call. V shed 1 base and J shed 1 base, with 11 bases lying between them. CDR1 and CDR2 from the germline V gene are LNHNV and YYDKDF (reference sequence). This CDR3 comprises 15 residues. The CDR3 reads CATSRGSVSSYEQYF. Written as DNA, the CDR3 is TGTGCCACCAGCAGAGGGAGCGTGTCATCCTACGAGCAGTACTTC.

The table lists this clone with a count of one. The CDR3 nucleotides read TGTGCCAGCAGACGACTAGCGGGAGGAAAGGAGACCCAGTACTTC. It codes for CASRRLAGGKETQYF. The chain has TRBV6-5 and TRBJ2-5, with TRBD2 identical over 13 bases. V was clipped by 6 bases and J by 5 bases; unmatched bases: 6. This CDR3 comprises 15 residues. Per the germline V gene, CDR1 is MNHEY and CDR2 is SVGAGI.

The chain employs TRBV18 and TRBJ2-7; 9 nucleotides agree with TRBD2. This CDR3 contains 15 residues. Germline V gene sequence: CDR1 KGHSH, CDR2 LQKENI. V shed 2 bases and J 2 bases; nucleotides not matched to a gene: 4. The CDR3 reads CASSPMGGRAYEQYF. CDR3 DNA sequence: TGTGCCAGCTCACCAATGGGCGGGAGGGCCTACGAGCAGTACTTC.

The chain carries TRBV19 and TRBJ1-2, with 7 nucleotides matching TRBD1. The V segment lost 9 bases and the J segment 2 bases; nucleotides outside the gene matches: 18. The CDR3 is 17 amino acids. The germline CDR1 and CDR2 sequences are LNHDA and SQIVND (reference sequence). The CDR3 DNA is TGTGCCAGCCAGGGGGAAGGGGCCACTTTACCCAACTATGGCTACACCTTC. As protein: CASQGEGATLPNYGYTF.

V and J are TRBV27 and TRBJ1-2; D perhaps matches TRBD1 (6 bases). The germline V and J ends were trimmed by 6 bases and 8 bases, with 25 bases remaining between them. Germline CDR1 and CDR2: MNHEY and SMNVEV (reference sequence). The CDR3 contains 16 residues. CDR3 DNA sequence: TGTGCCAGCAGCTTTCAGGGGAGACTAACGCCGGGAGGCTACACCTTC. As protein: CASSFQGRLTPGGYTF.

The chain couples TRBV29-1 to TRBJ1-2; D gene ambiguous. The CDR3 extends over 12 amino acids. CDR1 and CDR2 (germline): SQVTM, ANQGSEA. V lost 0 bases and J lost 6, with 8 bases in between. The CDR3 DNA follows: TGCAGCGTTGAAGATCGCCGCGATGGCTACACCTTC. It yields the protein CSVEDRRDGYTF.

The CDR3 DNA reads as TGCAGCTTCGCAGCTCAGGGTAGCGAGCAGTACTTC. Protein: CSFAAQGSEQYF. V is TRBV29-1 and J is TRBJ2-7, with D tentatively TRBD1 (5 bases). The CDR3 sequence is 12 residues long. Trimming removed 8 bases at V and 6 bases at J, with 17 bases between. CDR1 SQVTM and CDR2 ANQGSEA come from the germline V gene.

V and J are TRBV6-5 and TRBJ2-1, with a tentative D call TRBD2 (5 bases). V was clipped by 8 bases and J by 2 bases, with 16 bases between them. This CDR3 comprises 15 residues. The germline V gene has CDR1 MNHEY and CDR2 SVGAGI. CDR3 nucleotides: TGTGCCAGCCAGGAAGGTAGCGCACCCTACAATGAGCAGTTCTTC. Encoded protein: CASQEGSAPYNEQFF.